This entry lists 27 T cell receptor beta chains sequenced from one sample in a study of blood T cell repertoires in COVID-19. Assay used: immunoSEQ multiplex PCR; TCRdb lists only in-frame clones, some missing. The sample has roughly 140,000 clones, approximately 88% seen once. Sequencing was performed on peripheral blood. Source of these receptors: a woman aged 45-59 years with acute or convalescent COVID-19.

The chain combines TRBV6-5 with TRBJ1-5; D is unclear. Germline CDR1 reads MNHEY; CDR2 reads SVGAGI. There are 15 residues in the CDR3. Trimming left V 0 bases short and J 4 bases short, with 10 bases between. This chain's CDR3 is CASSYSNSVNQPQHF. The CDR3 DNA reads as TGTGCCAGCAGTTACTCGAACTCGGTAAATCAGCCCCAGCATTTT.

V is TRBV19 and J is TRBJ1-5; D may be TRBD1 (5 bases). Germline values: CDR1 LNHDA, CDR2 SQIVND (reference sequence). With 6 bases removed from V and 5 bases from J, the gap between germline ends came to 11 bases. The CDR3 spans 13 residues. CDR3 amino acids: CASRGEADQPQHF. The CDR3 nucleotides are TGTGCCAGTAGAGGGGAGGCTGATCAGCCCCAGCATTTT.

The V call is TRBV28, the J call TRBJ2-1, with 9 positions matching TRBD2. CDR1 is MDHEN and CDR2 is SYDVKM in the germline V gene. The CDR3 consists of 14 residues. V lost 9 bases to trimming and J lost 1 base; unmatched junction nucleotides: 4. CDR3 DNA: TGTGCCAGTGATAGCGGGGGATCCTACAATGAGCAGTTCTTC. It codes for CASDSGGSYNEQFF. Combining the CDR3 with reference TRBV28 and TRBJ2-1 gives the whole variable domain DVKVTQSSRYLVKRTGEKVFLECVQDMDHENMFWYRQDPGLGLRLIYFSYDVKMKEKGDIPEGYSVSREKKERFSLILESASTNQTSMYLCASDSGGSYNEQFFGPGTRLTVL.

The chain links TRBV12-3 or TRBV12-4 to TRBJ2-7, with D possibly TRBD1 on 6 matching bases. V was trimmed by 5 bases and J by 6 bases, leaving 11 bases between them. The CDR3 runs to 12 residues. This CDR3 reads CASSQTGFEQYF. The CDR3 DNA reads as TGTGCCAGCAGTCAGACAGGTTTCGAGCAGTACTTC.

The chain recombines TRBV5-1 with TRBJ1-1; TRBD1 might be the D (6 bases). The CDR3 runs to 17 residues. The ends were cut back, 0 bases at V and 1 base at J, with 16 bases in the middle. Germline values: CDR1 SGHRS, CDR2 YFSETQ. Written as DNA, the CDR3 is TGCGCCAGCAGCTTGGAGGTAGCGGGCAGGGGGAACACTGAAGCTTTCTTT. Translation gives CASSLEVAGRGNTEAFF.

The chain combines TRBV7-6 with TRBJ2-7; tentative D call: TRBD1 (5 bases). Trimming cost V 1 base and J 2 bases, with 12 bases left between them. This CDR3 is built from 15 residues. Germline values: CDR1 SGHVS, CDR2 FNYEAQ. The CDR3 sequence: CASSLGSDSPYEQYF. CDR3 nucleotide sequence: TGTGCCAGCAGCTTAGGTTCAGACAGTCCCTACGAGCAGTACTTC.

V gene TRBV19 combines with J gene TRBJ2-7; tentatively, D is TRBD1 (5 bases). Trimming pared 3 bases from V and 2 bases from J, leaving 11 bases between. The CDR3 extends over 14 amino acids. Germline V gene sequence: CDR1 LNHDA, CDR2 SQIVND (reference sequence). The CDR3 DNA sequence: TGTGCCAGTAGTATGGGGCTCAGGGCCTACGAGCAGTACTTC. Its protein product is CASSMGLRAYEQYF.

This clone has just one count. The chain links TRBV7-3 to TRBJ2-1, with TRBD2 as a possible D gene (5 bases). The V and J ends lost 0 bases and 0 bases respectively, with 9 bases between them. This CDR3 contains 16 residues. CDR1 and CDR2 (germline): SGHTA, FQGTGA. CDR3 bases: TGTGCCAGCAGCTTAACGGAGGCAAGCTCCTACAATGAGCAGTTCTTC. Its translation is CASSLTEASSYNEQFF.

The chain carries TRBV18 and TRBJ2-5; D is perhaps TRBD2 (6 bases). V dropped 5 bases and J dropped 5 bases, with 15 bases sitting between them. The CDR3 contains 14 residues. CDR1 and CDR2 from the germline V gene are KGHSH and LQKENI. In DNA form, the CDR3 reads TGTGCCAGCTCATCGGGGGAGCCCTGGGAGACCCAGTACTTC. Translating gives CASSSGEPWETQYF.

CDR3 protein: CASRLAGHTGELFF. CDR3 DNA sequence: TGTGCCAGCCGGCTAGCGGGACACACCGGGGAGCTGTTTTTT. The chain links TRBV7-3 to TRBJ2-2, with 9 bases lining up with TRBD2. Germline trimming cut 8 bases from V and 3 bases from J; bases unmatched to any gene: 4. Germline V gene data show CDR1 as SGHTA and CDR2 as FQGTGA. This CDR3 comprises 14 residues.

V gene TRBV19 combines with J gene TRBJ2-3; 13 bases are a match to TRBD2. V shed 4 bases and J 6 bases; nucleotides not matched to a gene: 16. Germline V gene lookup returns CDR1 LNHDA and CDR2 SQIVND (reference sequence). The CDR3 totals 19 residues. CDR3 coding DNA: TGTGCCAGTAGTACCAAACCCCCGGGACTAGCGGGACTGGGGGATACGCAGTATTTT. It yields the protein CASSTKPPGLAGLGDTQYF.

J is TRBJ2-5 and V is TRBV27, with D tentatively TRBD2 (5 bases). This CDR3 has 14 residues. Per germline, CDR1 MNHEY and CDR2 SMNVEV (reference sequence). Trimming shortened V by 5 bases and J by 0 bases, and 10 bases separated the two germline ends. Here the CDR3 DNA reads TGTGCCAGCAGTCCCCCCGGGAACCAAGAGACCCAGTACTTC. As protein: CASSPPGNQETQYF.

J is TRBJ1-2 and V is TRBV12-5; 8 nucleotides match TRBD1. J gave up 2 bases and V 4 bases, and 9 bases lay outside the gene matches. Germline CDR1 is LGHNT and CDR2 is FRNRAP. The CDR3 has 16 residues. This CDR3 reads CASGSVIQGGNYGYTF. The CDR3 DNA reads TGTGCTAGTGGTTCGGTTATACAGGGGGGCAACTATGGCTACACCTTC.

V and J are TRBV5-1 and TRBJ1-2; 7 bases align to TRBD1. Germline trimming cut 0 bases from V and 0 bases from J; bases unmatched to any gene: 2. This CDR3 comprises 15 residues. Germline assignment: CDR1 SGHRS and CDR2 YFSETQ. CDR3 protein: CASSLVQGANYGYTF. CDR3 sequence (DNA): TGCGCCAGCAGCTTGGTGCAGGGGGCTAACTATGGCTACACCTTC.

This chain's CDR3 is CASSLGQLQGWNEQFF. For the CDR3, the DNA is TGTGCCAGCAGCTTGGGACAATTACAGGGGTGGAATGAGCAGTTCTTC. V and J are TRBV5-8 and TRBJ2-1, with TRBD1 matching over 7 bases. The V and J ends lost 0 bases and 7 bases, in that order; junction bases with no gene match: 10. CDR3 length: 16 amino acids. The germline V gene encodes CDR1 SGHTS and CDR2 YDEGEE. Complete variable domain (other parts from reference TRBV5-8 and TRBJ2-1): EAGVTQSPTHLIKTRGQQATLRCSPISGHTSVYWYQQALGLGLQFLLWYDEGEERNRGNFPPRFSGRQFPNYSSELNVNALELEDSALYLCASSLGQLQGWNEQFFGPGTRLTVL.

Comments on this clone: Its ends do not fully match the called genes, so a read error is possible. This chain's CDR3 is CASSLGLAANNEQFF. In DNA, the CDR3 is TGTGCTAGCAGCCTGGGACTAGCGGCCAACAATGAGCAGTTCTTC. This chain links TRBV7-7 with TRBJ2-1; 11 bases fit TRBD2. Germline values: CDR1 SSHAT, CDR2 FNYEAQ (reference sequence). The CDR3 loop spans 15 amino acids.

This clone was recorded only once. J is TRBJ2-3 and V is TRBV18; possibly TRBD2 for D (6 bases). V lost 2 bases and J 3 bases, leaving 9 bases between the germline ends. Per germline, CDR1 KGHSH and CDR2 LQKENI. The CDR3 consists of 14 residues. This CDR3 is CASSPGLATDTQYF. CDR3 in DNA: TGTGCCAGCTCACCAGGGCTAGCGACAGATACGCAGTATTTT.

V usage is TRBV6-5 and J usage is TRBJ1-1; D gene uncertain. This CDR3 has 13 amino acids. With 6 bases removed from V and 4 bases from J, the gap between germline ends came to 12 bases. In germline, CDR1 is MNHEY, CDR2 SVGAGI. The CDR3 reads CASRGGVGTEAFF. CDR3 DNA: TGTGCCAGCAGAGGCGGGGTGGGCACTGAAGCTTTCTTT.

This clone has only a few counts. The chain joins TRBV3-1 (or the pseudogene TRBV3-2) to TRBJ2-1, with D unresolved. Germline loops: CDR1 LGHDT, CDR2 YNNKEL (reference sequence). The CDR3 has 13 amino acids. With 2 bases removed from V and 5 bases from J, the gap between germline ends came to 7 bases. The CDR3: CASSQTRNNEQFF. The DNA for the CDR3 is TGTGCCAGCAGCCAAACCAGGAACAATGAGCAGTTCTTC.

The V gene is TRBV18, the J gene TRBJ1-1; D unresolved. Germline V gene data show CDR1 as KGHSH and CDR2 as LQKENI. This CDR3 region has 11 residues. Trimming left V 3 bases short and J 5 bases short, with 4 bases between. CDR3 region: CASSPGTEAFF. CDR3 in DNA: TGTGCCAGCTCACCCGGGACTGAAGCTTTCTTT.

The V call is TRBV30, the J call TRBJ1-4; 9 positions match TRBD1. V shed 7 bases, J shed 2 bases, and the junction held 5 bases outside the gene matches. The CDR3 has 14 amino acids. CDR1 and CDR2 from the germline V gene are GTSNPN and SVGIG (reference sequence). For the CDR3, the DNA is TGTGCCTTGGGACAGGGCCGGACTAATGAAAAACTGTTTTTT. Amino acid sequence: CALGQGRTNEKLFF.

The chain has TRBV5-6 and TRBJ2-1; D is undetermined. This CDR3 is 12 amino acids long. Germline CDR1 reads SGHDT; CDR2 reads YYEEEE. Trimming took off 5 bases at V and 6 bases at J, with 9 bases between the two ends. In DNA, the CDR3 is TGTGCCAGCAGTCAGATCAGCAATGAGCAGTTCTTC. Its translation: CASSQISNEQFF.

V and J are TRBV7-8 and TRBJ1-5; D might be TRBD1 (5 bases). In germline, CDR1 is SGHVS, CDR2 FQNEAQ. Trimming removed 0 bases at V and 0 bases at J, with 21 bases between. This CDR3 region has 20 residues. CDR3 sequence reads: CASSLAPQDIWSYSNQPQHF. In nucleotides, the CDR3 is TGTGCCAGCAGCTTAGCACCACAGGACATTTGGTCCTATAGCAATCAGCCCCAGCATTTT.

This chain connects TRBV6-6 to TRBJ2-7, with D possibly matching TRBD2 (6 bases). The CDR3 length is 13 residues. V was pared by 8 bases and J by 3 bases, with 14 bases between. Germline CDR1 and CDR2: MNHNY and SVGAGI (reference sequence). The CDR3 region is CASLAGSGYEQYF. CDR3 DNA: TGTGCCAGCCTTGCGGGGTCGGGCTACGAGCAGTACTTC.

CDR3 nucleotides: TGTGCCAGCAGCGACTGGGCGGGGGACGAGCAGTACTTC. It encodes CASSDWAGDEQYF. The V call is TRBV25-1, the J call TRBJ2-7, with TRBD2 matching 7 bases. V shed 6 bases and J 5 bases; nucleotides not matched to a gene: 7. The CDR3 sequence is 13 residues long. The germline gives CDR1 MGHDK, CDR2 SYGVNS.

This sequence joins TRBV6-1 and TRBJ2-7, with 12 bases lining up with TRBD2. Germline lookup yields CDR1 MNHNS and CDR2 SASEGT. J lost 4 bases, V lost 1 base, and 2 bases had no gene match. CDR3 length: 15 amino acids. In DNA form, the CDR3 reads TGTGCCAGCAGTGAAGGACTAGCGGGAGTTTACGAGCAGTACTTC. Its protein product is CASSEGLAGVYEQYF.

The chain employs TRBV4-1 and TRBJ2-1, with a possible D match to TRBD1 (6 bases). The CDR3 totals 16 residues. Trimming removed 4 bases at V and 1 base at J, with 14 bases between. CDR1 is MGHRA, CDR2 YSYEKL, per germline. The CDR3 nucleotides read TGCGCCAGCAGCCCCTCGACAGGTCCATCCTACAATGAGCAGTTCTTC. This encodes CASSPSTGPSYNEQFF.